This is a list of T cell receptor beta chains from one sample in a study of T cells in Graves' hyperthyroidism and ophthalmopathy. From the multiplex PCR reads, TCRdb called clonotypes with MiXCR, one entry per CDR3 protein. Of 600,000 or so distinct CDR3 sequences detected, 40% to 55% appear once; the ten largest clones hold just over 8%. Specimen: peripheral blood or thyroid tissue (not recorded which). The receptor source for this set is a woman between 18 and 29 years old with Graves' hyperthyroidism. The CDR3 runs from the conserved cysteine through the conserved F or W. Fields, in order: V gene, CDR3 protein.

>TRBV7-8
CASSPTARGYEQYF
>TRBV7-2
CASSATGSNQPQHF
>TRBV25-1
CASMRQGNYGYTF
>TRBV25-1
CASSRNRFSGYTF
>TRBV20-1
CSARGSVRYSNQPQHF
>TRBV7-6
CASSLATGPAYEQYF
>TRBV7-2
CASSPRGGGELFF
>TRBV7-9
CASSSTSGRAHEQYF
>TRBV7-2
CASSSDPSGGYEQYF
>TRBV20-1
CSARDLAVVYEQYF
>TRBV20-1
CSKTSGRDETQYF
>TRBV25-1
CASRSGLSSYNSPLHF
>TRBV7-2
CASSSGLVRYEQYF
>TRBV20-1
CSASKQNNSPLHF
>TRBV20-1
CSARGGQNEKLFF
>TRBV19
CASRWGGENTEAFF
>TRBV29-1
CSVESEEAEAFF
>TRBV12-3/TRBV12-4
CASSSADLETQYF
>TRBV20-1
CSARVPQGGGYTF
>TRBV7-3
CASSFAGQTGELFF
>TRBV7-6
CASSSLQETYEQYF
>TRBV7-9
CASSRGGLEQYF
>TRBV7-2
CASTSGTTEQYF
>TRBV20-1
CSAPTGFNEKLFF
>TRBV2
CASLGTRGRTYEQYF
>TRBV7-9
CASSLDGATNEKLFF